These T cell receptor beta chains were read from a single sample in a study of OX40 agonist ivuxolimab in advanced cancers. TCRdb's table, derived via immunoSEQ multiplex PCR, lists solely in-frame clones and lacks some. This table has 60,000 to 75,000 clones, 75% to 95% appearing once. Material: CD4+ or CD8+ T cells sorted from blood, obtained in a trial of the OX40 agonist ivuxolimab. The receptors were sampled from an adult with an advanced solid tumor such as melanoma, head and neck, liver or kidney cancer. The conserved cysteine and the conserved F or W are not part of the CDR3 here. The order of the fields is V gene, J gene, CDR3 protein.

V: TRBV11-3
J: TRBJ1-2
CDR3: ASSPGGGNYGYT

V: TRBV18
J: TRBJ2-7
CDR3: ASSPTAGGSYEQY

V: TRBV4-2
J: TRBJ2-6
CDR3: ASKGLAAVSGANVLT

V: TRBV5-1
J: TRBJ1-1
CDR3: ASSAGAQTEAF

V: TRBV11-2
J: TRBJ2-7
CDR3: ASSRVVEQY

V: TRBV7-7
J: TRBJ2-5
CDR3: ASSLRAGEGGETQY

V: TRBV6-1
J: TRBJ1-4
CDR3: ASGGGLEKLF

V: TRBV7-2
J: TRBJ2-2
CDR3: ASSLEGSRGGELF

V: TRBV28
J: TRBJ1-4
CDR3: ASGTGVEKLF

V: TRBV6-1
J: TRBJ2-5
CDR3: ASTFDRDGETQY

V: TRBV15
J: TRBJ2-7
CDR3: ATSRETVYEQY

V: TRBV5-6
J: TRBJ2-3
CDR3: ASSSSILAGGRYGDTQY

V: TRBV2
J: TRBJ2-3
CDR3: ASSDYRTQY

V: TRBV29-1
J: TRBJ1-1
CDR3: SVEVDRGRAGFVVNTEAF

V: TRBV11-2
J: TRBJ2-5
CDR3: ASSKGIGSGGLETQY

V: TRBV5-1
J: TRBJ1-2
CDR3: ASSHPDRGSGYT

V: TRBV6-4
J: TRBJ1-2
CDR3: ASSPNSGGAYGYT

V: TRBV28
J: TRBJ1-5
CDR3: ASSLAPPGPQH

V: TRBV7-9
J: TRBJ2-2
CDR3: ASSLRGGPDTGELF

V: TRBV27
J: TRBJ2-3
CDR3: ASRAPKATGREGVDTQY

V: TRBV29-1
J: TRBJ2-3
CDR3: SVGGGTDTQY

V: TRBV4-2
J: TRBJ1-2
CDR3: ASSLIQGGGYT

V: TRBV28
J: TRBJ2-1
CDR3: ASRDSRNEQF

V: TRBV11-2
J: TRBJ1-1
CDR3: ASSLDYEGKAF

V: TRBV18
J: TRBJ2-5
CDR3: ASSPLASGTGETQY

V: TRBV7-8
J: TRBJ2-2
CDR3: ASTQYWTGTGELF

V: TRBV9
J: TRBJ1-4
CDR3: ASSVGVGLGKLF

V: TRBV28
J: TRBJ1-5
CDR3: ASSPFRRGNQPQH

V: TRBV5-1
J: TRBJ2-7
CDR3: ASSSTPPYEQY

V: TRBV28
J: TRBJ1-5
CDR3: ASRRTSPAGQPQH

V: TRBV27
J: TRBJ1-2
CDR3: ASSSGAANYGYT

V: TRBV4-3
J: TRBJ2-7
CDR3: ASSQDRREQY

V: TRBV7-2
J: TRBJ1-5
CDR3: ASSVRTDQPQH

V: TRBV6-5
J: TRBJ1-6
CDR3: ASSLTGVGSPLH

V: TRBV7-9
J: TRBJ2-1
CDR3: ASSAGTTYNEQF

V: TRBV29-1
J: TRBJ2-5
CDR3: SVGQETQY

V: TRBV5-1
J: TRBJ1-1
CDR3: ASSPIQGTEAF

V: TRBV7-2
J: TRBJ2-2
CDR3: ASSFGRNTGELF

V: TRBV5-1
J: TRBJ1-4
CDR3: ASSLQGSGEKLF

V: TRBV7-8
J: TRBJ2-7
CDR3: ASSEFSGTEYEQY

V: TRBV28
J: TRBJ1-4
CDR3: ASSLGQANEKLF

V: TRBV11-1
J: TRBJ2-7
CDR3: AGGTGGSYEQY

V: TRBV7-6
J: TRBJ2-5
CDR3: ASSLEEETQY

V: TRBV23-1
J: TRBJ2-5
CDR3: ASSKSGKQETQY

V: TRBV7-2
J: TRBJ2-1
CDR3: ASSFASGVNEQF

V: TRBV10-1
J: TRBJ2-3
CDR3: ASSGTGADTQY

V: TRBV19
J: TRBJ2-3
CDR3: ASTRDRLDTQY

V: TRBV7-9
J: TRBJ2-7
CDR3: ASSLGMTSGSYEQY

V: TRBV14
J: TRBJ2-1
CDR3: ASSQRGPGRYNEQF

V: TRBV5-1
J: TRBJ1-4
CDR3: ASSWTGAATNEKLF

V: TRBV21-1
J: TRBJ2-1
CDR3: ASRTRDKTYNEQF

V: TRBV7-9
J: TRBJ1-1
CDR3: ASSWGHFNTEAF

V: TRBV6-5
J: TRBJ2-7
CDR3: ASGDRGPYEQY

V: TRBV11-2
J: TRBJ2-3
CDR3: ASSPDTDTQY

V: TRBV10-3
J: TRBJ2-7
CDR3: AIRDSTSGKSYEQY

V: TRBV13
J: TRBJ2-3
CDR3: ASSLREVTDTQY

V: TRBV30
J: TRBJ2-7
CDR3: AWSVMDGFPYEQY

V: TRBV18
J: TRBJ1-4
CDR3: ASSPVGQPNEKLF